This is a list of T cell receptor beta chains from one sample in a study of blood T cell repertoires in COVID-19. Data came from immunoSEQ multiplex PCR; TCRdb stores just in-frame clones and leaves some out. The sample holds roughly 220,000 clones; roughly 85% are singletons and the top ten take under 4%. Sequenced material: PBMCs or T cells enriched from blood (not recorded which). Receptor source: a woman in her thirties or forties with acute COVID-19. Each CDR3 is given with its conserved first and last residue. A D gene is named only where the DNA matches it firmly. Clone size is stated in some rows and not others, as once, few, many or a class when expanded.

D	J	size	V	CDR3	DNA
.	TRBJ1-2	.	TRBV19	CASSITRGVLYGYTF	TGTGCCAGTAGTATTACCAGGGGCGTTTTATATGGCTACACCTTC
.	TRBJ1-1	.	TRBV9	CASSVGPLNTEAFF	TGTGCCAGCAGCGTAGGGCCATTGAACACTGAAGCTTTCTTT
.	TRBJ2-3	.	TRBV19	CASSIGGLGTDTQYF	TGTGCCAGTAGTATAGGGGGACTTGGCACAGATACGCAGTATTTT
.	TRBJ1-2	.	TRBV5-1	CASSLYWRKGYTF	TGCGCCAGCAGCTTGTATTGGAGGAAGGGCTACACCTTC
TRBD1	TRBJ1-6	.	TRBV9	CASSLGTDPYNSPLHF	TGTGCCAGCAGCCTCGGGACAGACCCCTATAATTCACCCCTCCACTTT
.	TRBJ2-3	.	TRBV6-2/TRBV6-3	CASSYSSRAGAADTQYF	TGTGCCAGCAGTTACTCAAGCAGGGCGGGGGCGGCAGATACGCAGTATTTT
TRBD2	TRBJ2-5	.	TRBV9	CASSVGGTSGTQYF	TGTGCCAGCAGCGTAGGAGGGACTAGTGGGACCCAGTACTTC
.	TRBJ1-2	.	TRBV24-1	CATRRGEDYGYTF	TGTGCCACCAGGAGAGGGGAGGACTATGGCTACACCTTC
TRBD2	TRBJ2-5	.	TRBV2	CASSEASGGWEETQYF	TGTGCCAGCAGCGAGGCCAGCGGGGGGTGGGAAGAGACCCAGTACTTC
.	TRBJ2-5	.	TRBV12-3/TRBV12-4	CASSREQETQYF	TGTGCCAGCAGTCGGGAGCAAGAGACCCAGTACTTC
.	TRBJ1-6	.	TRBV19	CASSMNREGSPLHF	TGTGCCAGTAGTATGAACAGGGAAGGGTCACCCCTCCACTTT
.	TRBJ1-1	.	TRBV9	CASSLPGGDEGAFF	TGTGCCAGCAGCCTGCCCGGTGGGGATGAGGGAGCTTTCTTT
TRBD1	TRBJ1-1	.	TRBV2	CASSDAGQGLWTEAFF	TGTGCCAGCAGTGATGCTGGACAGGGTCTGTGGACTGAAGCTTTCTTT
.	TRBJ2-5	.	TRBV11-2	CASSPSEGVETQYF	TGTGCCAGCAGCCCCAGTGAGGGGGTGGAGACCCAGTACTTC
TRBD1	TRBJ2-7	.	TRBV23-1	CASSPSRTGANYEQYF	TGCGCCAGCAGTCCCAGCCGGACAGGAGCGAACTACGAGCAGTACTTC
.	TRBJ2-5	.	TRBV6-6	CASSLGTGLGRETQYF	TGTGCCAGCAGCCTAGGAACGGGGCTAGGGAGGGAGACCCAGTACTTC
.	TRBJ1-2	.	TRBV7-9	CASSSTGSGYTF	TGTGCCAGCAGCTCTACAGGGTCCGGCTACACCTTC
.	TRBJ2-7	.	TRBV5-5	CASSPDTGSLEQYF	TGTGCCAGCAGCCCGGACACGGGCTCCCTCGAGCAGTACTTC
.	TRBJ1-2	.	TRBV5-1	CASSLAQSRDGYTF	TGCGCCAGCAGCTTGGCACAGTCGAGAGATGGCTACACCTTC
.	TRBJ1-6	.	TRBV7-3	CASRTGGGSPLHF	TGTGCCAGCAGAACTGGGGGGGGTTCACCCCTCCACTTT
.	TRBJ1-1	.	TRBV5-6	CASSPGVYTEAFF	TGTGCCAGCAGCCCGGGGGTCTACACTGAAGCTTTCTTT
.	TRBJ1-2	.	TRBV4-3	CASSQDYTDYNYGYTF	TGCGCCAGCAGCCAAGATTATACAGACTACAACTATGGCTACACCTTC
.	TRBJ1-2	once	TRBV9	CASSARGTSTNYGYTF	TGTGCCAGCAGCGCCAGAGGGACATCTACTAACTATGGCTACACCTTC
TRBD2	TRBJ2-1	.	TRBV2	CFSRAGGKSYNEQFF	TGTTTCTCCCGGGCGGGGGGAAAATCCTACAATGAGCAGTTCTTC
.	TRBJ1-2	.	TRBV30	CAWNKAVSFYGYTF	TGTGCCTGGAACAAGGCGGTGTCTTTTTATGGCTACACCTTC
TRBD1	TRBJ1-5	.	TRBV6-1	CASSDRRQGRNQPQHF	TGTGCCAGCAGTGATCGAAGACAGGGGCGCAATCAGCCCCAGCATTTT
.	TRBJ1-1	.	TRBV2	CAFPPTGSNTEAFF	TGTGCCTTTCCTCCGACAGGTTCGAACACTGAAGCTTTCTTT
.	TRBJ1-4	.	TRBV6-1	CASSVQGRRLIEKLFF	TGTGCCAGCAGTGTACAAGGACGGAGGTTGATTGAAAAACTGTTTTTT
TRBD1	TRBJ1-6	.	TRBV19	CASSSDRGLTPLHF	TGTGCCAGTAGTTCGGACAGGGGTCTGACACCCCTCCACTTT